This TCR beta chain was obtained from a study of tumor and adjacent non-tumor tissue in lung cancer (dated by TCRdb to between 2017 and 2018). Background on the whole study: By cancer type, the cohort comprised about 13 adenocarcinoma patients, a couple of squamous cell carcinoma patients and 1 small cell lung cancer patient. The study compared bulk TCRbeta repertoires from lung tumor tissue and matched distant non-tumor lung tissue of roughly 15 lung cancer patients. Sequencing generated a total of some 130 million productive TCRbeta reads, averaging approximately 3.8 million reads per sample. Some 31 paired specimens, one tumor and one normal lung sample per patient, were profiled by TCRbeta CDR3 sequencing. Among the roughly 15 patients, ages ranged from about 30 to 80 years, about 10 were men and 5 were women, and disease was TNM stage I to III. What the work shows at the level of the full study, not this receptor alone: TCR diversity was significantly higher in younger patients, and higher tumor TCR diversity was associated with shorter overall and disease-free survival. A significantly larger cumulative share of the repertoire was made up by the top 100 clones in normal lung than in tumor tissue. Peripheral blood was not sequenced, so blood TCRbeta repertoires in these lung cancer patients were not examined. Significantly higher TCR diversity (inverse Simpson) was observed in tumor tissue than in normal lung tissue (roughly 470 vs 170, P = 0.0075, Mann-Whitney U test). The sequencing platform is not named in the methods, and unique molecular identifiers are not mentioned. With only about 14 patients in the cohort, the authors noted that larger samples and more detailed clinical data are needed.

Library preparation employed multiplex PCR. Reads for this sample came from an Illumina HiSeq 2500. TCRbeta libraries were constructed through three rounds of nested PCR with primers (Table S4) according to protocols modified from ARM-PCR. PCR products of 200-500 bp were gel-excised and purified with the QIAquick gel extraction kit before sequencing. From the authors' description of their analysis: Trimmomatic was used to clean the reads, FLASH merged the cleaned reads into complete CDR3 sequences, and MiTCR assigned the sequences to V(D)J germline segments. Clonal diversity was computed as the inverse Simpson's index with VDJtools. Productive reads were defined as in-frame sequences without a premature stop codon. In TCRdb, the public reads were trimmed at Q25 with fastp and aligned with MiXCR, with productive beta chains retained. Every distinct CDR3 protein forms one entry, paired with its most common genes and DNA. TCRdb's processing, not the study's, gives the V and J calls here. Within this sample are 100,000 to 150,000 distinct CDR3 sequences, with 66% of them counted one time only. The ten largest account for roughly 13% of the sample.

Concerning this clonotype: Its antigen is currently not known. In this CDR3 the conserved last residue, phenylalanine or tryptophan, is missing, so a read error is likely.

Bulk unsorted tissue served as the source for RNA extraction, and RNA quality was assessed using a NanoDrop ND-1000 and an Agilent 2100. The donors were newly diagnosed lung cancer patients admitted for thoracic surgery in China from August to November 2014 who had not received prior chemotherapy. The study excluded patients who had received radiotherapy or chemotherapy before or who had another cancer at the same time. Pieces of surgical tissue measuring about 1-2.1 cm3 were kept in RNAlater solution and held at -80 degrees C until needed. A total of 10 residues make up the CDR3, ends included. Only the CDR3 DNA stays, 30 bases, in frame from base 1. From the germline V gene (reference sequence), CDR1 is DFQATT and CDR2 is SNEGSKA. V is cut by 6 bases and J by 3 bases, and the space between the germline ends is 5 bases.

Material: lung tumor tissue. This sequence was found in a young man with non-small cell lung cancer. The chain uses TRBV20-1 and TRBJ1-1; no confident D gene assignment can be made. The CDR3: CSAMYTEAFS. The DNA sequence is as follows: TGCAGTGCCATGTACACTGAAGCTTTCTCT.